One and the same sample provided the 26 T cell receptor beta chains below, sequenced in a study of shared clonotypes between healthy human individuals (dated by TCRdb to about 2020). The method was the immunoSEQ multiplex PCR assay. The table was pulled from immuneACCESS by TCRdb, which kept in-frame rearrangements only. Such tables lose some clones; where checked, under half of the loss comes from unresolved V genes, and the rest has no known cause. Present in this sample are hundreds of thousands of clones, roughly 98% of which were seen just once. The ten biggest clones cover more than 0.3% of the sample. CD8 naive samples consisted of CD45RO-negative cells that were positively selected for CCR7, yielding a CD45RA+CCR7+ population without TemRA cells. Sequenced: naive CD8+ T cells sorted from blood. The sample's cell subset or site label, decoded: CD45RA+CCR7+. The receptors come from a man aged 25-40 years in good health.

The chain carries TRBV7-9 and TRBJ2-4, with unresolved D. Germline CDR1 SEHNR, CDR2 FQNEAQ (reference sequence). The CDR3 runs to 12 residues. Trimming left V 1 base short and J 7 bases short, with 5 bases between. Here the CDR3 reads CASSLGGNIQYF. The CDR3 DNA follows: TGTGCCAGCAGCTTAGGTGGTAACATTCAGTACTTC.

The table lists this clone with a count of one. This chain joins TRBV4-3 and TRBJ2-1; possible D gene TRBD2, 7 bases. Germline V gene data show CDR1 as LGHNA and CDR2 as YSLEER. The CDR3 consists of 17 residues. V was pared by 1 base and J by 1 base, with 14 bases between. The CDR3 spells CASSQVRGRVSYNEQFF. The CDR3, as DNA: TGCGCCAGCAGCCAAGTAAGGGGGAGGGTATCCTACAATGAGCAGTTCTTC.

V is TRBV19 and J is TRBJ1-5; D gene uncertain. Trimming took off 7 bases at V and 2 bases at J, with 18 bases between the two ends. Germline V gene lookup returns CDR1 LNHDA and CDR2 SQIVND (reference sequence). The CDR3 extends over 16 amino acids. For the CDR3, the DNA is TGTGCCAGTACCATACATTCCACATTTGGCAATCAGCCCCAGCATTTT. This translates into CASTIHSTFGNQPQHF.

CDR3 in amino acids: CASSLLAGMTYEQYF. The CDR3 nucleotides read TGTGCCAGCAGTTTACTAGCGGGAATGACGTACGAGCAGTACTTC. The chain joins TRBV6-6 to TRBJ2-7; TRBD2 agrees at 10 bases. The CDR3 has 15 residues. CDR1 is MNHNY and CDR2 is SVGAGI in the germline V gene (reference sequence). V gave up 4 bases and J gave up 4 bases; unmatched junction bases: 7.

The sample holds one count of this clone. The J gene is TRBJ2-1, the V gene TRBV5-5, with 8 bases lining up with TRBD2. With V trimmed by 4 bases and J by 6 bases, 9 bases remained unmatched. The CDR3 covers 15 residues. Germline V gene sequence: CDR1 SGHKS, CDR2 YYEKEE (reference sequence). CDR3 residues: CASSPFSGAANEQFF. The CDR3 DNA reads as TGTGCCAGCAGCCCTTTTAGCGGGGCGGCCAATGAGCAGTTCTTC.

The gene calls are TRBV2 and TRBJ1-5; 10 bases agree with TRBD1. The CDR3 has 12 residues. Germline loops: CDR1 SNHLY, CDR2 FYNNEI. The trim removed 6 bases at V and 9 bases at J, leaving 2 bases unmatched. CDR3 sequence: CASRDRGLPQHF. The DNA of the CDR3 is TGTGCCAGCAGGGACAGGGGGTTGCCCCAGCATTTT.

The chain links TRBV13 to TRBJ2-1; maybe TRBD2 (6 bases). Germline CDR1 and CDR2: PRHDT and FYEKMQ (reference sequence). V dropped 4 bases and J dropped 7 bases, with 23 bases sitting between them. This CDR3 is built from 17 residues. CDR3 sequence reads: CASSSSAGTSGGNEQFF. For the CDR3, the DNA is TGTGCCAGCAGCTCCTCAGCCGGGACCTCTGGAGGGAATGAGCAGTTCTTC.

The chain joins TRBV6-6 to TRBJ2-1; TRBD1 is a possible D gene (6 bases). The CDR3 totals 12 residues. The V gene lost 6 bases and the J gene lost 8 bases, with 11 bases spanning the gap. Germline V gene lookup returns CDR1 MNHNY and CDR2 SVGAGI (reference sequence). The CDR3 DNA reads TGTGCCAGCAGAACAGGGTTTTATGAGCAGTTCTTC. Amino acid sequence: CASRTGFYEQFF.

Concerning this clone: The sample carries other DNA sequences with the same CDR3. The chain recombines TRBV4-3 with TRBJ1-1, with 8 bases matching TRBD1. Germline V gene lookup returns CDR1 LGHNA and CDR2 YSLEER. Trimming cost V 1 base and J 1 base; bases outside gene matches: 2. The CDR3 spans 15 residues. The CDR3 DNA reads as TGCGCCAGCAGCCAAGGTACAGGGGGGAACACTGAAGCTTTCTTT. It codes for CASSQGTGGNTEAFF.

V is TRBV10-3 and J is TRBJ2-1, with a weak D call TRBD1 (5 bases). The CDR3 extends over 16 amino acids. Germline lookup yields CDR1 ENHRY and CDR2 SYGVKD. V lost 0 bases to trimming and J lost 5 bases, with 14 bases between them. The DNA for the CDR3 is TGTGCCATCAGTGAGTCTACAGGAAGACCTGACAATGAGCAGTTCTTC. Residues: CAISESTGRPDNEQFF.

The chain recombines TRBV9 with TRBJ2-7; D is possibly TRBD1 (6 bases). The CDR3 is 15 residues long. The V gene's germline CDR1 is SGDLS and CDR2 YYNGEE. Trimming took off 0 bases at V and 2 bases at J, with 12 bases between the two ends. Written as DNA, the CDR3 is TGTGCCAGCAGCGTAGCTCCAGGACAGACCTACGAGCAGTACTTC. Residues: CASSVAPGQTYEQYF.

The CDR3 region has the DNA TGTGCCAGCAGTGGACGGGACAGGGGGTTTAGTTTGTACCAAGAGACCCAGTACTTC. This gives the protein CASSGRDRGFSLYQETQYF. The chain carries TRBV6-1 and TRBJ2-5, with TRBD1 identical over 11 bases. Germline trimming cut 4 bases from V and 0 bases from J; bases unmatched to any gene: 13. The length of the CDR3 is 19 residues. Germline CDR1 reads MNHNS; CDR2 reads SASEGT.

The gene calls are TRBV10-3 and TRBJ2-5; 7 nucleotides line up with TRBD1. Germline CDR1 and CDR2: ENHRY and SYGVKD. With 4 bases clipped from V and 5 bases from J, the junction kept 13 bases outside the gene matches. This CDR3 has 16 residues. As DNA, the CDR3 is TGTGCCATCAGTGGACAGGGACCCAAACCAAAGGAGACCCAGTACTTC. Protein product: CAISGQGPKPKETQYF.

This rearrangement joins TRBV15 to TRBJ2-3; 8 bases fit TRBD1. CDR1 is LNHNV, CDR2 YYDKDF, per germline (reference sequence). The V gene end was trimmed by 1 base and the J gene end by 6 bases; junction bases not matched to a gene: 0. CDR3 length equals 13 residues. The CDR3 spells CATSRGQGDTQYF. The CDR3 nucleotides are TGTGCCACCAGCAGAGGACAGGGGGATACGCAGTATTTT.

The chain uses TRBV29-1 and TRBJ2-3; TRBD2 matches 13 bases. V trimming: 4 bases; J trimming: 6 bases; junction bases outside the gene matches: 10. The germline V gene encodes CDR1 SQVTM and CDR2 ANQGSEA. This CDR3 spans 16 amino acids. CDR3 region: CSVAGTSGTLGDTQYF. CDR3 coding DNA: TGCAGCGTTGCCGGGACTAGCGGGACCCTAGGGGATACGCAGTATTTT.

V is TRBV27 and J is TRBJ2-1; D is ambiguous. The V end was cut by 3 bases, the J end by 0 bases, with 9 bases between. The CDR3 spans 15 residues. Germline V gives CDR1 MNHEY, CDR2 SMNVEV (reference sequence). CDR3 protein: CASSFRASSYNEQFF. DNA for the CDR3: TGTGCCAGCAGTTTCAGAGCGAGCTCCTACAATGAGCAGTTCTTC.

The rearrangement links TRBV2 to TRBJ2-1; D may match TRBD1 or TRBD2 (5 bases each). The CDR3 runs to 16 residues. Between the trimmed V and J ends, which lost 6 bases and 6 bases, there was a span of 21 bases. In germline, CDR1 is SNHLY, CDR2 FYNNEI. The CDR3 coding sequence is TGTGCCAGCAGAAGCAGCGGATCCTTTGGGGGCAATGAGCAGTTCTTC. It translates to CASRSSGSFGGNEQFF.

CDR3 DNA sequence: TGTGCCAGCAGCTTAGTGATTGGAACTCGCCCCCAAAACTATGGCTACACCTTC. This sequence encodes CASSLVIGTRPQNYGYTF. The rearrangement uses TRBV7-8 and TRBJ1-2, with no clear D. V was pared by 1 base and J by 2 bases, with 20 bases between. This CDR3 is built from 18 residues. Looked up from germline, CDR1 is SGHVS and CDR2 is FQNEAQ.

The chain carries TRBV11-2 and TRBJ2-1; 12 bases agree with TRBD1. The V gene end was trimmed by 6 bases and the J gene end by 8 bases; junction bases not matched to a gene: 14. The germline gives CDR1 SGHAT, CDR2 FQNNGV. The CDR3 runs 17 residues. As DNA, the CDR3 is TGTGCCAGCAGAGCTCAAGGAGGGACAGGGGGCACGGATGAGCAGTTCTTC. Its translation: CASRAQGGTGGTDEQFF.

The chain employs TRBV10-2 and TRBJ1-1; no definite D call. Germline V lookup: CDR1 WSHSY, CDR2 SAAADI. The CDR3 runs to 16 residues. Trimming cost V 3 bases and J 3 bases, with 17 bases left between them. In DNA form, the CDR3 reads TGCGCCAGCAGTGAACCCTCCGCAGGCATCGACACTGAAGCTTTCTTT. It specifies CASSEPSAGIDTEAFF.

The J gene is TRBJ1-1, the V gene TRBV2, with D hard to call. Germline CDR1 SNHLY, CDR2 FYNNEI. This CDR3 contains 13 residues. Trimming stripped 2 bases from V and 4 bases from J, with 8 bases between. CDR3 protein: CASSEQAPTEAFF. CDR3 DNA sequence: TGTGCCAGCAGTGAACAGGCTCCCACTGAAGCTTTCTTT.

The rearrangement uses TRBV7-9 and TRBJ2-1; 13 positions match TRBD2. Losses at the gene ends were 2 bases for V and 4 bases for J; bases not matched to a gene: 5. This CDR3 contains 17 residues. Per the germline V gene, CDR1 is SEHNR and CDR2 is FQNEAQ (reference sequence). CDR3 protein: CASSLPPGLAGYNEQFF. CDR3 DNA: TGTGCCAGCAGCTTACCCCCGGGACTAGCGGGGTACAATGAGCAGTTCTTC.

V gene TRBV14 combines with J gene TRBJ2-7; 10 nucleotides match TRBD2. The CDR3 contains 17 residues. V gave up 0 bases and J gave up 5 bases; unmatched junction bases: 10. In germline, CDR1 is SGHDN, CDR2 FVKESK. The CDR3 reads CASSQEGDSGRIDEQYF. CDR3 bases: TGTGCCAGCAGCCAAGAAGGGGATAGCGGGAGGATCGACGAGCAGTACTTC. Full variable domain (rest looked up from reference TRBV14 and TRBJ2-7): EAGVTQFPSHSVIEKGQTVTLRCDPISGHDNLYWYRRVMGKEIKFLLHFVKESKQDESGMPNNRFLAERTGGTYSTLKVQPAELEDSGVYFCASSQEGDSGRIDEQYFGPGTRLTVT.

The J gene is TRBJ2-7, the V gene TRBV7-9, with D possibly TRBD1 on 6 matching bases. V lost 2 bases, J lost 1 base, and 15 bases lay in between. CDR1 and CDR2 from the germline V gene are SEHNR and FQNEAQ (reference sequence). The CDR3 is made up of 16 amino acids. The CDR3 DNA is TGTGCCAGCAGCTTATTGGGGGTGCAGGGGTCCTACGAGCAGTACTTC. It specifies CASSLLGVQGSYEQYF.

The chain couples TRBV10-1 to TRBJ2-3, with no clear D. V lost 2 bases and J 4 bases, leaving 16 bases between the germline ends. From germline, CDR1 is WNHNN and CDR2 SYGVQD (reference sequence). This CDR3 spans 16 amino acids. CDR3 coding DNA: TGCGCCAGCAGTGAGACCAATCGATTCTGGTCAGATACGCAGTATTTT. Its translation is CASSETNRFWSDTQYF.

V and J are TRBV4-3 and TRBJ2-1, with D possibly matching TRBD1 (5 bases). Per germline, CDR1 LGHNA and CDR2 YSLEER. Trimming shortened V by 2 bases and J by 0 bases, and 17 bases separated the two germline ends. The CDR3 contains 18 residues. CDR3: CASSQSYWQGGSYNEQFF. The DNA of the CDR3 is TGCGCCAGCAGCCAATCCTATTGGCAGGGTGGCTCCTACAATGAGCAGTTCTTC.